This T cell receptor beta chain was sequenced during a study of CD8 T cells in ankylosing spondylitis. Findings and limits, study-wide: Characteristic of ankylosing spondylitis blood, it appeared, was a TCR beta motif comprising roughly eight highly homologous variants. Matched synovial fluid from ankylosing spondylitis patients was reported to be enriched for disease-linked clones. Some motif variants were previously reported in reactive arthritis synovial fluid and blood.

This CDR3 has 13 residues. V lost 7 bases and J 4 bases, leaving 13 bases between the germline ends. Germline lookup yields CDR1 MNHEY and CDR2 SVGEGT. Construction of TCR beta libraries was performed using quantitative 5'-RACE with molecular barcodes. TCRdb used MiXCR to reprocess the 5' RACE reads, holding one entry per CDR3 protein. The sample lists roughly 150,000 distinct CDR3 sequences, 25% to 35% seen once, with around 6% in the top ten. This clonotype was seen ten or more times. Its specificity is unknown. The sequencing sample was made of synovial fluid, either unsorted or a sorted T cell fraction (not recorded which). This chain uses TRBV6-2 or TRBV6-3 with TRBJ1-2, with unresolved D. The receptor comes from a male donor with ankylosing spondylitis. CDR3 sequence (DNA): TGTGCCAGCAAGGGCAGCGCTAGCTATGGCTACACCTTC. This sequence encodes CASKGSASYGYTF.